This TCR beta chain appears in the sequencing data of a study of blood T cell repertoires in COVID-19. Produced via immunoSEQ multiplex PCR; TCRdb's table is partial and in-frame only. Counted here are fewer than 90,000 clones, more than 75% occurring once; the ten biggest clones make up approximately 1.5%. This receptor was taken from a human donor in a cohort sampled during active COVID-19. The source material was peripheral blood.

CDR3 bases: TGCAGCGCCCAAGGGGACTCGTCATATGGCTACACCTTC. Its protein product is CSAQGDSSYGYTF. The gene calls are TRBV29-1 and TRBJ1-2; D perhaps matches TRBD1 (5 bases). The CDR3 is 13 amino acids. V was pared by 7 bases and J by 5 bases, with 17 bases between. In germline, CDR1 is SQVTM, CDR2 ANQGSEA. Variable domain in full (rest from reference TRBV29-1 and TRBJ1-2): SAVISQKPSRDICQRGTSLTIQCQVDSQVTMMFWYRQQPGQSLTLIATANQGSEATYESGFVIDKFPISRPNLTFSTLTVSNMSPEDSSIYLCSAQGDSSYGYTFGSGTRLTVV.